This entry lists 4 T cell receptor beta chains sequenced from one sample in a study of cytomegalovirus exposure and HLA in healthy donors. Both 60 Vbeta primers and 13 Jbeta primers went into the PCR. Assay used: immunoSEQ multiplex PCR; TCRdb lists only in-frame clones, some missing. The top ten clones hold about 1% of a sample with fewer than 200,000 clones, almost 80% of them seen once. The sequenced material came from PBMCs. The receptors stem from a woman between 45 and 60 years old in good health and CMV-seropositive.

This chain joins TRBV2 and TRBJ1-2; D possibly corresponds to TRBD1 (5 bases). The CDR3 covers 12 residues. V lost 10 bases to trimming and J lost 3 bases, with 12 bases between them. The germline V gene encodes CDR1 SNHLY and CDR2 FYNNEI. CDR3 in amino acids: CAKRGKDYGYTF. In DNA, the CDR3 is TGTGCCAAGCGGGGGAAGGACTATGGCTACACCTTC.

This clone was seen a single time. The gene calls are TRBV25-1 and TRBJ2-1, with D hard to call. Germline V CDR1 and CDR2: MGHDK, SYGVNS. CDR3 length: 12 residues. V was shortened by 7 bases and J by 15 bases, with 19 bases between the two germline ends. CDR3 DNA sequence: TGTGCCAGCAACCTGCAAAGAACAGCCCCGTTCTTC. Translated, it gives CASNLQRTAPFF.

The V gene is TRBV13, the J gene TRBJ1-4, with D tentatively TRBD1 (5 bases). This CDR3 comprises 14 residues. V was cut by 3 bases and J by 8 bases, with 13 bases left in between. From germline, CDR1 is PRHDT and CDR2 FYEKMQ (reference sequence). In DNA, the CDR3 is TGTGCCAGCAGCTTGGGGAGGGGTACAGAAAAACTGTTTTTT. Protein product: CASSLGRGTEKLFF.

V usage is TRBV28 and J usage is TRBJ2-7; D is possibly TRBD1 or TRBD2 (5 bases each). This CDR3 has 12 residues. Deletions cut 10 bases from V and 3 bases from J, with 13 bases between. CDR1 MDHEN and CDR2 SYDVKM come from the germline V gene. The CDR3 protein is CATRVSGYEQYF. Here the CDR3 DNA reads TGTGCCACCAGGGTCAGCGGCTACGAGCAGTACTTC. Supplemented by reference TRBV28 and TRBJ2-7, the full variable domain reads DVKVTQSSRYLVKRTGEKVFLECVQDMDHENMFWYRQDPGLGLRLIYFSYDVKMKEKGDIPEGYSVSREKKERFSLILESASTNQTSMYLCATRVSGYEQYFGPGTRLTVT.